A single sample gave rise to the 10 T cell receptor beta chains below, sequenced in a study of blood T cell repertoires in COVID-19. Sequencing was performed with immunoSEQ multiplex PCR; in TCRdb, only in-frame clones are kept and a portion is missing. The sample lists approximately 100,000 clones, approximately 93% occurring once. The sequencing sample was made of peripheral blood. These receptors all stem from a man aged 60 to 75 with acute or convalescent COVID-19.

The V and J genes are TRBV28 and TRBJ1-6; D gene uncertain. CDR3 size: 15 residues. The V end was cut by 2 bases, the J end by 6 bases, with 11 bases between. Germline V gives CDR1 MDHEN, CDR2 SYDVKM. The CDR3 DNA reads as TGTGCCAGCAGTTTAGGACTTAGGAGTAATTCACCCCTCCACTTT. Its protein product is CASSLGLRSNSPLHF.

This chain joins TRBV11-2 and TRBJ2-3, with 7 positions matching TRBD2. The germline gives CDR1 SGHAT, CDR2 FQNNGV. J gave up 6 bases and V 0 bases, and 6 bases lay outside the gene matches. The CDR3 length is 15 residues. The CDR3 DNA reads as TGTGCCAGCAGCTTAGAGGGAGGGAGCTGGGATACGCAGTATTTT. It specifies CASSLEGGSWDTQYF.

The V and J genes are TRBV5-1 and TRBJ2-3; 11 positions match TRBD2. Losses at the gene ends were 2 bases for V and 6 bases for J; bases not matched to a gene: 5. CDR3 length equals 15 residues. Germline V gene data show CDR1 as SGHRS and CDR2 as YFSETQ. Here the CDR3 DNA reads TGCGCCAGCAGCTTAATTAGCGGGAGGGCGGATACGCAGTATTTT. It specifies CASSLISGRADTQYF.

This clone was detected once. The rearrangement uses TRBV11-3 and TRBJ2-2; a possible D gene is TRBD1 (6 bases). Germline CDR1 and CDR2: SGHNT and YENEEA. V lost 1 base and J 5 bases, leaving 8 bases between the germline ends. CDR3 length: 14 residues. For the CDR3, the DNA is TGTGCCAGCAGCTTAGTACAGGGAACCGGGGAGCTGTTTTTT. This encodes CASSLVQGTGELFF.

This clone has only one observation. The chain joins TRBV4-1 to TRBJ2-3, with D possibly TRBD2 on 6 matching bases. The CDR3 extends over 16 amino acids. V was pared by 0 bases and J by 3 bases, with 13 bases between. Germline V CDR1 and CDR2: MGHRA, YSYEKL. CDR3 loop: CASSQDGIAVTDTQYF. The CDR3 bases are TGCGCCAGCAGCCAAGATGGAATAGCGGTAACAGATACGCAGTATTTT.

V is TRBV19 and J is TRBJ1-2; the match to TRBD1 covers 8 bases. Per the germline V gene, CDR1 is LNHDA and CDR2 is SQIVND (reference sequence). The CDR3 totals 15 residues. The V segment lost 4 bases and the J segment 8 bases; nucleotides outside the gene matches: 12. The CDR3 bases are TGTGCCAGTAGTACGAGACCGACAGGGGTGAAGGGCTACACCTTC. Translation gives CASSTRPTGVKGYTF.

This rearrangement joins TRBV30 to TRBJ2-7; D gene ambiguous. CDR3 length: 13 residues. Germline V gives CDR1 GTSNPN, CDR2 SVGIG (reference sequence). V shed 2 bases and J shed 5 bases, with 13 bases lying between them. The CDR3 loop is CAWSPSNRDEQYF. CDR3 in DNA: TGTGCCTGGAGTCCATCTAACCGCGACGAGCAGTACTTC.

The chain links TRBV6-5 to TRBJ1-3; D unresolved. Germline V lookup: CDR1 MNHEY, CDR2 SVGAGI. Trimming cost V 6 bases and J 0 bases, with 9 bases left between them. The CDR3 runs to 14 residues. This chain's CDR3 is CASRDMPSGNTIYF. CDR3 DNA sequence: TGTGCCAGCAGAGACATGCCCTCTGGAAACACCATATATTTT.

In this sample, this clone turned up once. V gene TRBV24-1 combines with J gene TRBJ2-3; TRBD1 is a possible D gene (5 bases). The germline V and J ends were trimmed by 3 bases and 2 bases, with 11 bases remaining between them. This CDR3 contains 15 residues. CDR1 is KGHDR, CDR2 SFDVKD, per germline. This chain's CDR3 is CATSDQDSFTDTQYF. The CDR3 region has the DNA TGTGCCACCAGTGATCAAGACAGTTTCACAGATACGCAGTATTTT.

On this clone itself: The same CDR3 also results from other DNA sequences found in this sample. This rearrangement joins TRBV7-2 to TRBJ1-2, with D possibly matching TRBD1 (6 bases). V lost 3 bases and J lost 4, with 12 bases in between. This CDR3 is 14 amino acids long. Germline CDR1 and CDR2: SGHTA and FQGNSA. The CDR3 sequence: CASSLGGRGYGYTF. In DNA form, the CDR3 reads TGTGCCAGCAGCTTGGGGGGGCGCGGCTATGGCTACACCTTC.